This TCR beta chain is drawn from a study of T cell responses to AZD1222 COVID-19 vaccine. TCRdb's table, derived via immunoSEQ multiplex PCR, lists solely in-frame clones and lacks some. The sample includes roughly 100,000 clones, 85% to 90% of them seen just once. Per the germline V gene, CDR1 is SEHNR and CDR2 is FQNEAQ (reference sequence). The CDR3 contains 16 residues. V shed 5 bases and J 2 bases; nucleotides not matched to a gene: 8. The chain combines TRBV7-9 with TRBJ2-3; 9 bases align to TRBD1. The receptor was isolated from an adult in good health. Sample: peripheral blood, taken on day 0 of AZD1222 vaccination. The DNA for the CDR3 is TGTGCCAGCAGCCTTCGGGGACAGGGATACACAGATACGCAGTATTTT. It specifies CASSLRGQGYTDTQYF.